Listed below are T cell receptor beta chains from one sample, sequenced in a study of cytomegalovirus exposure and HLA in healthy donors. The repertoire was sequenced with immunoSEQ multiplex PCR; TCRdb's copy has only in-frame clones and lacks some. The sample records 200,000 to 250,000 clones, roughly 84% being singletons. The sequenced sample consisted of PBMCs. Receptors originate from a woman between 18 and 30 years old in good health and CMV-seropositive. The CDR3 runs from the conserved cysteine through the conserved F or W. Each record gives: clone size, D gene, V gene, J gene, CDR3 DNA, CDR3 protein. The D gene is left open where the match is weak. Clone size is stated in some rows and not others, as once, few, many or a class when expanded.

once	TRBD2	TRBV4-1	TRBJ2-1	TGCGCCAGCAGCCAAGTTACGACTAGCGGGACCGGCAATGAGCAGTTCTTC	CASSQVTTSGTGNEQFF
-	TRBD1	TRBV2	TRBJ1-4	TGTGCCAGCACTGAGACAGGGGCAAAACTGTTTTTT	CASTETGAKLFF
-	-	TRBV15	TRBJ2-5	TGTGCCACCAGCAGAGATTCCCCTCGGGGACAAGAGACCCAGTACTTC	CATSRDSPRGQETQYF
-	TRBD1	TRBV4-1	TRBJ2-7	TGCGCCAGCAGCCAGGGGACAGCCGCCGGGCAGTACTTC	CASSQGTAAGQYF
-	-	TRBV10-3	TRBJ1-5	TGTGCCATCAGTGAGAGGCAGGTTAGCAATCAGCCCCAGCATTTT	CAISERQVSNQPQHF
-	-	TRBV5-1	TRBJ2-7	TGCGCCAGCAGCTTGGGGTGGGGGCAATACAACGAGCAGTACTTC	CASSLGWGQYNEQYF
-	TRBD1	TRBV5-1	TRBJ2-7	TGCGCCAGCAGCTTGGGCCCGGGACAGGGGGCCTACGAGCAGTACTTC	CASSLGPGQGAYEQYF
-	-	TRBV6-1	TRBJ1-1	TGTGCCAGCATGCGGGGGAGGGGGGACACTGAAGCTTTCTTT	CASMRGRGDTEAFF
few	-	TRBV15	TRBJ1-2	TGTGCCACCAGCAGAGATCGACTAACGAGCTATGGCTACACCTTC	CATSRDRLTSYGYTF
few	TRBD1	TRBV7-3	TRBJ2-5	TGTGCCAGCAGCTCACAGGGGACACAAGAGACCCAGTACTTC	CASSSQGTQETQYF
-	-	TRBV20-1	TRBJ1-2	TGCAGTGCCCAAAACGGGAGTGGCTACACCTTC	CSAQNGSGYTF
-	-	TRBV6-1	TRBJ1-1	TGTGCCAGCTCGAGGAGTTACTTGAACACTGAAGCTTTCTTT	CASSRSYLNTEAFF
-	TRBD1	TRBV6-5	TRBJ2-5	TGTGCCAGCAGTTACGGGGACAGGGAAGAGACCCAGTACTTC	CASSYGDREETQYF
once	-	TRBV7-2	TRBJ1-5	TGTGCCAGCAGCTGGGGGGGGGAAAATCAGCCCCAGCATTTT	CASSWGGENQPQHF
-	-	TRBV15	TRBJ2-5	TGTGCCACTTCAATTCGGGGGACCCAGTACTTC	CATSIRGTQYF
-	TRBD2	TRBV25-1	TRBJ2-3	TGTGCCAGCAGTGACCTCACTAGCGGGACCACAGATACGCAGTATTTT	CASSDLTSGTTDTQYF
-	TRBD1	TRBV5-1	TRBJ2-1	TGCGCCAGCAGCTTTTACCGGGACAGGAATTACAATGAGCAGTTCTTC	CASSFYRDRNYNEQFF
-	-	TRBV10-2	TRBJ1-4	TGCGCCAGCAGTCCAGGCGAGATTGGCTATAATGAAAAACTGTTTTTT	CASSPGEIGYNEKLFF
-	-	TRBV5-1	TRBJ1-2	TGCGCCAGCAGCTTGGCCGGACAAAGATATTATGGCTACACCTTC	CASSLAGQRYYGYTF
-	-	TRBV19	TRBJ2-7	TGTGCCAGTAGTATAGCAGAGACTGGCTCCTACGAGCAGTACTTC	CASSIAETGSYEQYF
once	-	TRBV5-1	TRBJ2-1	TGCGCCAGCAGTCTCGAGGGGGGGGGTTACAATGAGCAGTTCTTC	CASSLEGGGYNEQFF
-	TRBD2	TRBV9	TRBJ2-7	TGTGCCAGCAGCGTGGCGGGAGGAGGTTCCTACGAGCAGTACTTC	CASSVAGGGSYEQYF
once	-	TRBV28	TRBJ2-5	TGTGCCAGCAGTTTGGTCGCCAGGCACCAAGAGACCCAGTACTTC	CASSLVARHQETQYF
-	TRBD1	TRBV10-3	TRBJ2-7	TGTGCCATCAGTGAGTCGAGGAAAGACCGGACAGGTACCTACGAGCAGTACTTC	CAISESRKDRTGTYEQYF
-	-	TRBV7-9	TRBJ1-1	TGTGCCAGCGCTAAAGTAGCAGTATTGAACACTGAAGCTTTCTTT	CASAKVAVLNTEAFF
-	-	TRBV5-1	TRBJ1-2	TGCGCCAGCAGCTTGGGGTCAAGGACAGCGAACTATGGCTACACCTTC	CASSLGSRTANYGYTF
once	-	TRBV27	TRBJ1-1	TGTGCCAGCAGCCGCGGACTTCCCGGGCCCACTGAAGCTTTCTTT	CASSRGLPGPTEAFF
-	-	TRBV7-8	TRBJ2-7	TGTGCCAGCAGCATGGACAGAAACTACGAGCAGTACTTC	CASSMDRNYEQYF
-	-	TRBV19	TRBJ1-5	TGTGCCAGTAGTCGGGACATAACGTATAGCAATCAGCCCCAGCATTTT	CASSRDITYSNQPQHF
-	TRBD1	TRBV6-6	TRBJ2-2	TGTGCCAGCACCGTCACAGGGGTGGACACCGGGGAGCTGTTTTTT	CASTVTGVDTGELFF
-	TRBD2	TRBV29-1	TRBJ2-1	TGCAGCGCACCCGGGACTAGCGCCTACAATGAGCAGTTCTTC	CSAPGTSAYNEQFF
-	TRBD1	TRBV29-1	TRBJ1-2	TGCAGCGTTGAAGATGGCGTGCGGCAGGGGGACGACTATGGCTACACCTTC	CSVEDGVRQGDDYGYTF
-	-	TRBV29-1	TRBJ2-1	TGCAGCGTTGAACCCAAAGGTAGCGGATCCTACAATGAGCAGTTCTTC	CSVEPKGSGSYNEQFF
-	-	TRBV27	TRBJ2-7	TGTGCCAGCAGTTTAGGGGGCGGGAGTTCTGGCGAGCAGTACTTC	CASSLGGGSSGEQYF
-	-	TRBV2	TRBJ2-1	TGTGCCAGCAGTCGGAGCAATGAGCAGTTCTTC	CASSRSNEQFF
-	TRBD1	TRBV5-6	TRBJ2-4	TGTGCCAGCAACAGGACAGGGAAGGCCAAAAACATTCAGTACTTC	CASNRTGKAKNIQYF
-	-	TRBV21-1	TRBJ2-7	TGTGCCAGCAGCAAAGAGGAGGGAGAGTACGAGCAGTACTTC	CASSKEEGEYEQYF
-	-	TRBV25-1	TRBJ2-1	TGTGCCAGTCATGGGAGGAATGAGCAGTTCTTC	CASHGRNEQFF
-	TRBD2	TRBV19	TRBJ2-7	TGTGCCAGTAGTATCCGACTAGCGGGAGAAGGCGAGCAGTACTTC	CASSIRLAGEGEQYF
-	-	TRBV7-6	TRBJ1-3	TGTGCCAGCAGCTTAATCGGGGGATACTCTGGAAACACCATATATTTT	CASSLIGGYSGNTIYF
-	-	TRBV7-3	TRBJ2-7	TGTGCCAGCAGCTTAGACGGGAGCCGCTCCTACGAGCAGTACTTC	CASSLDGSRSYEQYF
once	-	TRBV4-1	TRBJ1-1	TGCGCCAGCAGCCAAGCTGGGCTCGTCACTGAAGCTTTCTTT	CASSQAGLVTEAFF
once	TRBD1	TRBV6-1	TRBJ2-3	TGTGCCAGCAGTGAAGTATTGGTAACAGGGGGCACAGATACGCAGTATTTT	CASSEVLVTGGTDTQYF
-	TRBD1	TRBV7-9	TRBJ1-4	TGTGCCAGCAGCCCCACAGGGGGGGATGAAAAACTGTTTTTT	CASSPTGGDEKLFF
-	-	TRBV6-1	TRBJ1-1	TGTGCCAGCAGTGCCGAAGAAGGAGGGACTGAAGCTTTCTTT	CASSAEEGGTEAFF
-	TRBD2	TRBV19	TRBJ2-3	TGTGCCAGTAGTATAGAAGGAATAGCGGGAGGAAGCACAGATACGCAGTATTTT	CASSIEGIAGGSTDTQYF
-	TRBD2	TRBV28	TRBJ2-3	TGTGCCAGCAGCCCTACACAGCGGGGACTGGATACGCAGTATTTT	CASSPTQRGLDTQYF
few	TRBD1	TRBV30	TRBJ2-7	TGTGCCTGGACACCGGGACAGGGCTGGGACGAGCAGTACTTC	CAWTPGQGWDEQYF
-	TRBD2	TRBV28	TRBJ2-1	TGTGCCAGCAGTCTTCCTTTGGGCGGGAGACATCACAAATCCTACAATGAGCAGTTCTTC	CASSLPLGGRHHKSYNEQFF
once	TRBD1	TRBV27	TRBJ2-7	TGTGCCAGCAGGAGGACAGGGCTTCACCACGAGCAGTACTTC	CASRRTGLHHEQYF
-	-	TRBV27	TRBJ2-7	TGTGCCAGCAGTTTAGGGGTAAGCCGCGGGGGCCAAGCCTTCTCCTACGAGCAGTACTTC	CASSLGVSRGGQAFSYEQYF
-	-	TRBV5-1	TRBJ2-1	TGCGCCAGCAGAGCGGAGACCTACAATGAGCAGTTCTTC	CASRAETYNEQFF